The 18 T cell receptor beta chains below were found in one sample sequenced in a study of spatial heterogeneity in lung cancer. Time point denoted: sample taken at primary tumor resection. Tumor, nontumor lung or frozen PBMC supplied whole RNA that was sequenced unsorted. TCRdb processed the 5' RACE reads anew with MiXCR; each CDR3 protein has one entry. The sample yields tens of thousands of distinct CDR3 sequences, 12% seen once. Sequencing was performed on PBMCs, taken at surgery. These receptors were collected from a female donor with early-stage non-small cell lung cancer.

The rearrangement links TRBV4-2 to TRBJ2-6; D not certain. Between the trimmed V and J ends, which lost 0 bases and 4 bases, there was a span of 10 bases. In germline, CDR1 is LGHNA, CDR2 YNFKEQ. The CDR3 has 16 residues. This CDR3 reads CASSQDSALGANVLTF. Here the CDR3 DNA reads TGTGCCAGCAGCCAAGATTCGGCGTTAGGGGCCAACGTCCTGACTTTC.

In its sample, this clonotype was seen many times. The CDR3 DNA follows: TGTGCCAGCAGTTTACGGGGTCACACTGAAGCTTTCTTT. Its protein product is CASSLRGHTEAFF. The chain is built from TRBV28 and TRBJ1-1; no reliable D call. Trimming took off 2 bases at V and 3 bases at J, with 7 bases between the two ends. The CDR3 is 13 amino acids. The germline V gene has CDR1 MDHEN and CDR2 SYDVKM. Based on the CDR3 plus reference TRBV28 and TRBJ1-1, the full variable domain is DVKVTQSSRYLVKRTGEKVFLECVQDMDHENMFWYRQDPGLGLRLIYFSYDVKMKEKGDIPEGYSVSREKKERFSLILESASTNQTSMYLCASSLRGHTEAFFGQGTRLTVV.

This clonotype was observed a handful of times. Here the CDR3 reads CASSYTGGADTEAFF. CDR3 nucleotides: TGTGCCAGCAGTTATACAGGGGGCGCGGACACTGAAGCTTTCTTT. This chain links TRBV27 with TRBJ1-1; TRBD1 aligns across 9 bases. The CDR3 length is 15 residues. The germline CDR1 and CDR2 sequences are MNHEY and SMNVEV (reference sequence). Trimming took 4 bases from V and 3 from J; bases not matched to a gene: 6.

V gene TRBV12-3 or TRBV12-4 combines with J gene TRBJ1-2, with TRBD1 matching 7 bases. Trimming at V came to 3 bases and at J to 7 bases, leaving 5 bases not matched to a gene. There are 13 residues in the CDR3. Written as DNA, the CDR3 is TGTGCCAGCAGTTTTTCGGCAGGGGGTGGCTACACCTTC. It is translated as CASSFSAGGGYTF.

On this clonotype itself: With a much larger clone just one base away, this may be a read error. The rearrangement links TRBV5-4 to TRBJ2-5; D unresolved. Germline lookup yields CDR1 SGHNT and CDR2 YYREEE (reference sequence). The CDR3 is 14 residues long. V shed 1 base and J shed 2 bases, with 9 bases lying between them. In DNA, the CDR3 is TGTGCCAGCAGCTTGTATAACGGTCAAGAGACCCAGTACTTC. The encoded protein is CASSLYNGQETQYF.

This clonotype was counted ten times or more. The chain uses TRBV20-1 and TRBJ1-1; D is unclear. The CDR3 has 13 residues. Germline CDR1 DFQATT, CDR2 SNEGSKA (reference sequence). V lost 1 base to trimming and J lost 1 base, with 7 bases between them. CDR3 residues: CSARGRTNTEAFF. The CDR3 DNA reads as TGCAGTGCTAGAGGGAGGACGAACACTGAAGCTTTCTTT.

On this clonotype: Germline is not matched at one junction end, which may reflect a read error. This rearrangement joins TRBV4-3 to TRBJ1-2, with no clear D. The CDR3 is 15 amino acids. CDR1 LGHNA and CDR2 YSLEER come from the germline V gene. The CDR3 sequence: CASSQERESNYSYTF. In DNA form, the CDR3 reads TGCGCCAGCAGCCAAGAGAGGGAGTCCAACTATAGCTACACCTTC.

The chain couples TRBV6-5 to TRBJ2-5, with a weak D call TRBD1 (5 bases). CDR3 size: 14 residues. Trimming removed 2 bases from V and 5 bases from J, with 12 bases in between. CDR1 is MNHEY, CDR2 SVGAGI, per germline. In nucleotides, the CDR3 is TGTGCCAGCAGTTACGGTGGGGCTCAGGAGACCCAGTACTTC. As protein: CASSYGGAQETQYF.

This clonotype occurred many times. The CDR3 is CASSPTGNGSPLHF. In DNA, the CDR3 is TGTGCCAGCAGCCCTACAGGGAACGGTTCACCCCTCCACTTT. The chain joins TRBV7-2 to TRBJ1-6; the D gene is possibly TRBD1 (6 bases). CDR3 length equals 14 residues. Trimming stripped 5 bases from V and 9 bases from J, with 14 bases between. Germline lookup yields CDR1 SGHTA and CDR2 FQGNSA.

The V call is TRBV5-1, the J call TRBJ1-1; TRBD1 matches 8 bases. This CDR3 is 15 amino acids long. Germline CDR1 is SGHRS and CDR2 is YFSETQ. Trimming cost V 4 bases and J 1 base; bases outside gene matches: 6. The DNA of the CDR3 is TGCGCCAGCAGCACAGGGGGAGCCAAGAACACTGAAGCTTTCTTT. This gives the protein CASSTGGAKNTEAFF.

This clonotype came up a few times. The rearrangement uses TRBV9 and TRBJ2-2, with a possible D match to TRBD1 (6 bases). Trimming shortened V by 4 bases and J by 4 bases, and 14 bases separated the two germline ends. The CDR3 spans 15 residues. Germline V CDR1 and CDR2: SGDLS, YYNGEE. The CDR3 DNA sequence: TGTGCCAGCAGCCCCTGGACAGAAGTCACCGGGGAGCTGTTTTTT. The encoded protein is CASSPWTEVTGELFF.

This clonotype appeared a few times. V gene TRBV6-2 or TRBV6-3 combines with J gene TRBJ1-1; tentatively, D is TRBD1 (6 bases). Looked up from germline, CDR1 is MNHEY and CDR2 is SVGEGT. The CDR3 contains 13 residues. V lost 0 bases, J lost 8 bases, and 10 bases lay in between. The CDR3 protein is CASSYSWGREAFF. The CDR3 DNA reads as TGTGCCAGCAGTTACTCGTGGGGGCGGGAAGCTTTCTTT.

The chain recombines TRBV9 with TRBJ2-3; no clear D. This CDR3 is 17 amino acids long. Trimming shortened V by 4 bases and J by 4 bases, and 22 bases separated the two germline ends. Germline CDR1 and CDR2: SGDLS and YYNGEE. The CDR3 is CASSSPMMASIPDTQYF. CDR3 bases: TGTGCCAGCAGCTCCCCCATGATGGCGTCGATCCCAGATACGCAGTATTTT.

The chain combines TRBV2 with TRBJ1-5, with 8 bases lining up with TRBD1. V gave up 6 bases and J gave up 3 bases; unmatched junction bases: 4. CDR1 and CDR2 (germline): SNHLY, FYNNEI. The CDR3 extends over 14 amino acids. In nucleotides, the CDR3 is TGTGCCAGCAGATCGGGACAGGACAATCAGCCCCAGCATTTT. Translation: CASRSGQDNQPQHF.

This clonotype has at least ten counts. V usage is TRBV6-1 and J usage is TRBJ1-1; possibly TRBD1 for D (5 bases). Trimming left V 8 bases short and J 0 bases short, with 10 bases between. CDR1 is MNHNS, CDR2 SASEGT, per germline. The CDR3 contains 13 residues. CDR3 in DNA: TGTGCCAGCGTGGGACGTATGAACACTGAAGCTTTCTTT. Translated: CASVGRMNTEAFF.

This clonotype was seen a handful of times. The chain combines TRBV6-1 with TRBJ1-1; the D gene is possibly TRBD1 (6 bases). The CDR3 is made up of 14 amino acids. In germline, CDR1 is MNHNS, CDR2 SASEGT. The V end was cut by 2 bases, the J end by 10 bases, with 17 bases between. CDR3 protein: CASSESWGPRVAFF. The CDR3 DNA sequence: TGTGCCAGCAGTGAAAGTTGGGGGCCGAGGGTAGCTTTCTTT.

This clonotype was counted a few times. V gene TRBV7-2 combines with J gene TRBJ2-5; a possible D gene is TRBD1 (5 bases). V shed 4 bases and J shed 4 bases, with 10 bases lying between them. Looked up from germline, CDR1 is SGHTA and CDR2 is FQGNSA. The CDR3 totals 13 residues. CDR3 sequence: CASSSGIPETQYF. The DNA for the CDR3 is TGTGCCAGCAGCTCAGGGATCCCAGAGACCCAGTACTTC.

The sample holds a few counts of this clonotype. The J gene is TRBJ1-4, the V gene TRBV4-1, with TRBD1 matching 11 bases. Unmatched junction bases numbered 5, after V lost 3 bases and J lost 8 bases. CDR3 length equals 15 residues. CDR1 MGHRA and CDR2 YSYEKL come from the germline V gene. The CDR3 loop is CASSHWDRGGEKLFF. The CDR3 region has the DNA TGCGCCAGCAGCCACTGGGACAGGGGGGGAGAAAAACTGTTTTTT.